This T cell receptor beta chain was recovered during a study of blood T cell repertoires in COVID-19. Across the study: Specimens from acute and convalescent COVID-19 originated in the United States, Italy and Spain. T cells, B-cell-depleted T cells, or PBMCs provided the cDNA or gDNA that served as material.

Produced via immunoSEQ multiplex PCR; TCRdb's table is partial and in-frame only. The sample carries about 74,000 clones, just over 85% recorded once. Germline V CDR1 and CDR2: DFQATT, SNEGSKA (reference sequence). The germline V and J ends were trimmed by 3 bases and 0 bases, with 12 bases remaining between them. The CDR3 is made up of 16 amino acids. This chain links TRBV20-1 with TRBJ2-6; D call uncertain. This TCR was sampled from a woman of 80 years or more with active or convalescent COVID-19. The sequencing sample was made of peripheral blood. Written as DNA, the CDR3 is TGCAGTGCTAGTCGTGACAAAGGCTCTGGGGCCAACGTCCTGACTTTC. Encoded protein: CSASRDKGSGANVLTF.